The rows below give T cell receptor beta chains drawn from one sample of a study of shared clonotypes between healthy human individuals. The repertoire was sequenced with immunoSEQ multiplex PCR; TCRdb's copy has only in-frame clones and lacks some. The table lists roughly 500,000 clones, 75% to 85% of them singletons. Material: PBMCs. The receptors were sampled from a woman aged 40 to 50 in good health. Some clones in this sample may be carry-over from other donors' samples. CDR3s include the opening cysteine and the closing phenylalanine or tryptophan. Each record gives: CDR3 length, V gene, J gene, clone size, D gene, CDR3 DNA, CDR3 protein. A D gene is named only where the DNA matches it firmly. Not all rows give a size; the values are once, few, many and, for expanded clones, a class.

>14|TRBV30|TRBJ1-1|NA|NA
TGTGCATATAAGCCCGAAGGGGCGCGCACTGAAGCTTTCTTT
CAYKPEGARTEAFF
>15|TRBV18|TRBJ2-6|NA|NA
TGTGCCAGCTCGCCTGGGGGACCTGGGGCCAACGTCCTGACTTTC
CASSPGGPGANVLTF
>15|TRBV27|TRBJ2-7|NA|NA
TGTGCCAGCAGTCCTGGGAGTGACAGGTTCGAAGAGCAGTACTTC
CASSPGSDRFEEQYF
>15|TRBV4-3|TRBJ2-1|NA|NA
TGCGCCAGCAGCCAAGATGGGACTCCATACAATGAGCAGTTCTTC
CASSQDGTPYNEQFF
>11|TRBV28|TRBJ2-7|few|NA
TGTGCCAGCCAAACAAACTACGAGCAGTACTTC
CASQTNYEQYF
>16|TRBV7-2|TRBJ1-1|NA|TRBD1
TGTGCCAGCAGGACAGGGGGGCCGGGGTGGAACACTGAAGCTTTCTTT
CASRTGGPGWNTEAFF
>15|TRBV7-8|TRBJ2-5|NA|TRBD2
TGTGCCAGCAGCCGGCGGCCTAGCGGCGAAGAGACCCAGTACTTC
CASSRRPSGEETQYF
>13|TRBV28|TRBJ1-2|NA|NA
TGTGCCAGCAGCTGGGGCAGCGCCTATGGCTACACCTTC
CASSWGSAYGYTF
>16|TRBV7-9|TRBJ1-1|NA|NA
TGTGCCAGCAGCTTATGGTGGGGGGAGTCGAACACTGAAGCTTTCTTT
CASSLWWGESNTEAFF
>15|TRBV7-7|TRBJ2-6|NA|NA
TGTGCCAGCAGCCCTACAGGGTTTGGGGCCAACGTCCTGACTTTC
CASSPTGFGANVLTF
>13|TRBV7-3|TRBJ1-1|NA|NA
TGTGCCAGCAGCGAACAGGGGAACACTGAAGCTTTCTTT
CASSEQGNTEAFF
>13|TRBV7-8|TRBJ2-2|NA|NA
TGTGCCAGCAGCGTGGACGGACGGCGGGAGCTGTTTTTT
CASSVDGRRELFF
>16|TRBV4-1|TRBJ2-7|once|TRBD2
TGCGCCAGCAGCCAAGCTAGCGGGAGGGCCAACTACGAGCAGTACTTC
CASSQASGRANYEQYF
>14|TRBV10-2|TRBJ2-5|NA|TRBD2
TGCGCCAGCAGCGCCACTAGCGAACAAGAGACCCAGTACTTC
CASSATSEQETQYF
>17|TRBV11-2|TRBJ2-5|many|TRBD1
TGTGCCAGCAGCTATAGCGGGACAGGGGGCATCGGAGAGACCCAGTACTTC
CASSYSGTGGIGETQYF
>16|TRBV4-1|TRBJ2-7|once|NA
TGCGCCAGCAGCCAAGACCGGGGACGGACTGTCTACGAGCAGTACTTC
CASSQDRGRTVYEQYF
>18|TRBV7-9|TRBJ2-6|NA|TRBD1
TGTGCCAGCAGCTTGAGTGGGACAGGGCGTGGTGGGGCCAACGTCCTGACTTTC
CASSLSGTGRGGANVLTF
>14|TRBV9|TRBJ1-3|NA|TRBD1
TGTGCCAGCAGCGGACAGGGTGCTGGAAACACCATATATTTT
CASSGQGAGNTIYF
>15|TRBV9|TRBJ2-1|once|NA
TGTGCCAGCAGCGGACGAAGGCAGTCCTACAATGAGCAGTTCTTC
CASSGRRQSYNEQFF
>13|TRBV7-3|TRBJ2-1|NA|NA
TGTGCCAGCAGCCGTAGCGCTAGGGATGAGCAGTTCTTC
CASSRSARDEQFF
>14|TRBV19|TRBJ2-7|NA|NA
TGTGCCAGTAGTCCGGGCCGTTCAATCTACGAGCAGTACTTC
CASSPGRSIYEQYF
>16|TRBV5-1|TRBJ1-2|NA|NA
TGCGCCAGCAGCTTGGGCACGTTCGCGGGATTAGATGGCTACACCTTC
CASSLGTFAGLDGYTF
>13|TRBV4-1|TRBJ2-7|NA|NA
TGCGCCAGCAGCTCAGCCGACAGGTACGAGCAGTACTTC
CASSSADRYEQYF
>15|TRBV10-1|TRBJ2-3|NA|TRBD1
TGCGCCAGCAGTGGGTCGAAGGGACAGACAGATACGCAGTATTTT
CASSGSKGQTDTQYF
>12|TRBV7-9|TRBJ1-5|NA|NA
TGTGCCAGCAGCTTAGAAGTTCAGCCCCAGCATTTT
CASSLEVQPQHF
>14|TRBV5-1|TRBJ2-1|NA|NA
TGCGCCAGCAGCGATCCCACTAGTTACAATGAGCAGTTCTTC
CASSDPTSYNEQFF
>16|TRBV5-5|TRBJ2-1|NA|TRBD2
TGTGCCAGCAGCTGGAACTCGGGACTAGCGTACAATGAGCAGTTCTTC
CASSWNSGLAYNEQFF
>14|TRBV2|TRBJ2-5|few|NA
TGTGCCAGCAGTGACGGCCGGTACCAAGAGACCCAGTACTTC
CASSDGRYQETQYF
>13|TRBV11-1|TRBJ2-7|NA|NA
TGTGCCAGCAGCTCGAACGGACTAAACGAGCAGTACTTC
CASSSNGLNEQYF
>17|TRBV5-1|TRBJ2-1|NA|TRBD2
TGCGCCAGCAGCTTGAATCCTAGCGGGAGCTCCTACAATGAGCAGTTCTTC
CASSLNPSGSSYNEQFF
>14|TRBV11-2|TRBJ2-2|NA|TRBD1
TGTGCCAGCAGCCTGACAGGGTTGGCCGGGGAGCTGTTTTTT
CASSLTGLAGELFF
>15|TRBV2|TRBJ2-5|NA|TRBD2
TGTGCCAGCAGTGTCGCAGGCGGGAGGCAAGAGACCCAGTACTTC
CASSVAGGRQETQYF
>15|TRBV2|TRBJ2-2|NA|TRBD1
TGTGCCAGCAGTGTCTTACAGGGGGAGTCCGGGGAGCTGTTTTTT
CASSVLQGESGELFF
>15|TRBV6-1|TRBJ2-7|NA|NA
TGTGCCAGCAGTGAAAGAGGCAGGGGGAGGGGTGAGCAGTACTTC
CASSERGRGRGEQYF
>15|TRBV11-2|TRBJ1-1|NA|NA
TGTGCCAGCAGCCTCCGTGCGGGCGGTAACACTGAAGCTTTCTTT
CASSLRAGGNTEAFF
>14|TRBV9|TRBJ2-7|NA|NA
TGTGCCAGCAGCCGCGGAGGGAGTATCGACGAGCAGTACTTC
CASSRGGSIDEQYF
>14|TRBV11-1|TRBJ2-5|NA|TRBD2
TGTGCCAGCAGCTTAGGGTCAGCGGGAGGGACCCAGTACTTC
CASSLGSAGGTQYF
>14|TRBV5-1|TRBJ2-7|NA|NA
TGCGCCAGCAGCTTGCCTAGCTCGGGGAACGAGCAGTACTTC
CASSLPSSGNEQYF
>15|TRBV7-2|TRBJ2-7|few|NA
TGTGCCAGCAGCTTAGGTGGCGGGGCTGCCTACGAGCAGTACTTC
CASSLGGGAAYEQYF
>16|TRBV27|TRBJ2-7|many|TRBD2
TGTGCCAGCAGTTCGAAACTAGCGGGAGGGCCGGGTGAGCAGTACTTC
CASSSKLAGGPGEQYF
>12|TRBV5-1|TRBJ2-1|NA|NA
TGCGCCAGCAGCTTCACCTACAATGAGCAGTTCTTC
CASSFTYNEQFF
>17|TRBV15|TRBJ2-6|NA|NA
TGTGCCACCAGCCCGCCGCGGGGTCTAACTGGGGCCAACGTCCTGACTTTC
CATSPPRGLTGANVLTF
>14|TRBV6-5|TRBJ2-7|NA|NA
TGTGCCAGCAGTTATAACGGGGGCTCCTACGAGCAGTACTTC
CASSYNGGSYEQYF
>13|TRBV14|TRBJ2-5|NA|NA
TGTGCCAGCAGCCAGGGGGTTTGGGAGACCCAGTACTTC
CASSQGVWETQYF